This T cell receptor (beta chain) was identified in a study of vaccination and CD4 T cells after COVID-19. Study-level background: Participants, all vaccine recipients, received two doses of either BNT162b2 or mRNA-1273. Collection of post-vaccine samples followed dose two by a median roughly 72 days, spanning a range of 14 to 241.

Germline CDR1 and CDR2: MNHEY and SVGAGI. The CDR3 runs 19 residues. After removal of 2 bases from V and 2 bases from J, the junction contained 9 bases not matched to a gene. The Oncomine TCR Beta short-read assay was what sequenced the DNA obtained from cultured CD4+ T cells. A single record per CDR3 protein comes from TCRdb applying MiXCR to the PCR reads. The table records around 15,000 distinct CDR3 sequences, less than 55% of them present only once. As concerns this clonotype: Its antigen is not identified.

As to treatment: approximately nine-day PBMC culture with coronavirus spike peptide pools or control peptides (ViraFEST assay). US Alpha, Beta and Delta variants postdated the positive PCR dates, which ran from March to December 2020. The chain recombines TRBV6-5 with TRBJ2-1, with 13 positions matching TRBD2. This sequence originates from a human donor who had recovered from COVID-19. The source material was CD4+ T cells from blood, cultured in vitro. This chain's CDR3 is CASSYLGTSGTRTYNEQFF. CDR3 DNA: TGTGCCAGCAGTTACCTTGGGACTAGCGGGACCCGAACCTACAATGAGCAGTTCTTC.